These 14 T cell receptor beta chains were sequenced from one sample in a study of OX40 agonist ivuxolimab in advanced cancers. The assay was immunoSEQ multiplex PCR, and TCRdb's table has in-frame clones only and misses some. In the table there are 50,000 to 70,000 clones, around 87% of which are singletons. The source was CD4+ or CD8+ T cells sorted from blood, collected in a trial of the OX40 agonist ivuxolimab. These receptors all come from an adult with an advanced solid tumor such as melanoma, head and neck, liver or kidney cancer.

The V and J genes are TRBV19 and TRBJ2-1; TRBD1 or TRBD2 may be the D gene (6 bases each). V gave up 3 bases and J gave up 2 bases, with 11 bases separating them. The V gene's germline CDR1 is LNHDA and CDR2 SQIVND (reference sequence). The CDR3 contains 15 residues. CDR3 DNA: TGTGCCAGTAGTATCTCCGGGGGCCCCTACAATGAGCAGTTCTTC. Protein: CASSISGGPYNEQFF.

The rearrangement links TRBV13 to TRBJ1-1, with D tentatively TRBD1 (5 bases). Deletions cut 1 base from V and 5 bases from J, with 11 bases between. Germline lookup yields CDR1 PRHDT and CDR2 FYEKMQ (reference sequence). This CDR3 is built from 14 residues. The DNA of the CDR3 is TGTGCCAGCAGCTTAGAAGTAGAGGGGACTGAAGCTTTCTTT. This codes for CASSLEVEGTEAFF.

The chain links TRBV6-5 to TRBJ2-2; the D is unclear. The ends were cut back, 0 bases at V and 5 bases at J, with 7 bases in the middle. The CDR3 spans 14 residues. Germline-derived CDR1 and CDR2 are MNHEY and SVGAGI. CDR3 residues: CASSYSGSTGELFF. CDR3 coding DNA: TGTGCCAGCAGTTACTCGGGATCTACCGGGGAGCTGTTTTTT.

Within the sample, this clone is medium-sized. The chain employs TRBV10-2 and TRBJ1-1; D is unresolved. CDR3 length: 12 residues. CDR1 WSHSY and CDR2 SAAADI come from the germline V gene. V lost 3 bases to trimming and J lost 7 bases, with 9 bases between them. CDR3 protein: CASSDSHGEAFF. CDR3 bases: TGCGCCAGCAGTGACTCTCATGGTGAAGCTTTCTTT.

The CDR3 nucleotides are TGTGCCAGCAGCCCAACGACTGGCTCCTACGAGCAGTACTTC. It encodes CASSPTTGSYEQYF. V is TRBV7-9 and J is TRBJ2-7; no reliable D call. CDR1 and CDR2 (germline): SEHNR, FQNEAQ (reference sequence). Trimming removed 5 bases at V and 0 bases at J, with 11 bases between. The CDR3 length is 14 residues.

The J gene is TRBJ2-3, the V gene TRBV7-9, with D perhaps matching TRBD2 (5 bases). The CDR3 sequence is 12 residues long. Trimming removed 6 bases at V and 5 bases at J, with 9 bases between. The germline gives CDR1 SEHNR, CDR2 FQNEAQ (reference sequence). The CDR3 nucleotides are TGTGCCAGCAGTTACCGGGGAGATACGCAGTATTTT. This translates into CASSYRGDTQYF.

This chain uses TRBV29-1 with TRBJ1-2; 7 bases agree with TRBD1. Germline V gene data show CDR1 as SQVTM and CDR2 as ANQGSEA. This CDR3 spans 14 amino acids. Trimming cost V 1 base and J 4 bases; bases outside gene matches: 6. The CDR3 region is CSVEGWAGGYGYTF. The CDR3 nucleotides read TGCAGCGTTGAAGGTTGGGCAGGGGGCTATGGCTACACCTTC.

The CDR3 DNA is TGTGCCAGCAGCTTAGGAGTGGGGAGCTCCTACGAGCAGTACTTC. Its protein is CASSLGVGSSYEQYF. This chain links TRBV11-2 with TRBJ2-7; D perhaps matches TRBD2 (5 bases). The CDR3 runs to 15 residues. Per germline, CDR1 SGHAT and CDR2 FQNNGV. V lost 1 base, J lost 0 bases, and 10 bases lay in between.

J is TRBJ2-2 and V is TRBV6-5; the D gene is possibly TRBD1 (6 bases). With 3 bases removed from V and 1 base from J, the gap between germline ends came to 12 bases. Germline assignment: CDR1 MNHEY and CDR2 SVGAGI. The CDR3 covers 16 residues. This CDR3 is CASSYYRQENTGELFF. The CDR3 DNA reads TGTGCCAGCAGTTATTACCGACAGGAGAACACCGGGGAGCTGTTTTTT.

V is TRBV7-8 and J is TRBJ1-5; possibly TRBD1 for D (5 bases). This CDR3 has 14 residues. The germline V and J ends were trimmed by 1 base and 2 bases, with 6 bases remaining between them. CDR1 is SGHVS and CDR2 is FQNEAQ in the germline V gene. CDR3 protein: CASSLGGGNQPQHF. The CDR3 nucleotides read TGTGCCAGCAGCTTAGGAGGGGGCAATCAGCCCCAGCATTTT.

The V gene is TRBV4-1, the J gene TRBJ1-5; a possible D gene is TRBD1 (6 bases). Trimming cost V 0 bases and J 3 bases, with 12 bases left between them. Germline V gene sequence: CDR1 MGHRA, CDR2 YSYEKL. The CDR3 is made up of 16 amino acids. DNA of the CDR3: TGCGCCAGCAGCCAAGAAGACGGACAGCTCAATCAGCCCCAGCATTTT. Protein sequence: CASSQEDGQLNQPQHF.

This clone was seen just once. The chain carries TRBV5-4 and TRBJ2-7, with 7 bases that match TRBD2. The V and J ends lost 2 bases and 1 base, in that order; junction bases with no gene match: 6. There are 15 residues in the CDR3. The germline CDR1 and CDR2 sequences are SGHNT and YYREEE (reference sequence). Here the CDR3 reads CASSFGGGNSYEQYF. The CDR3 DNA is TGTGCCAGCAGCTTTGGGGGGGGAAATTCCTACGAGCAGTACTTC.

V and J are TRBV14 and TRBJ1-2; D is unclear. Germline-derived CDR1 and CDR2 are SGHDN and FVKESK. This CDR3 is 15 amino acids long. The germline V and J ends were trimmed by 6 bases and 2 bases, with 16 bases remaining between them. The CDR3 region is CASSHSLGINYGYTF. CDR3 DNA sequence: TGTGCCAGCAGTCACTCGTTAGGCATAAACTATGGCTACACCTTC.

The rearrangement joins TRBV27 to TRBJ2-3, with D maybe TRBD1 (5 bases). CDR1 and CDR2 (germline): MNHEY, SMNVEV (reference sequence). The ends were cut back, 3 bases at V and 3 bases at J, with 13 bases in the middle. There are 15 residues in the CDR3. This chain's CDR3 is CASSLTVFFTDTQYF. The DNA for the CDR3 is TGTGCCAGCAGTTTGACAGTATTTTTTACAGATACGCAGTATTTT.